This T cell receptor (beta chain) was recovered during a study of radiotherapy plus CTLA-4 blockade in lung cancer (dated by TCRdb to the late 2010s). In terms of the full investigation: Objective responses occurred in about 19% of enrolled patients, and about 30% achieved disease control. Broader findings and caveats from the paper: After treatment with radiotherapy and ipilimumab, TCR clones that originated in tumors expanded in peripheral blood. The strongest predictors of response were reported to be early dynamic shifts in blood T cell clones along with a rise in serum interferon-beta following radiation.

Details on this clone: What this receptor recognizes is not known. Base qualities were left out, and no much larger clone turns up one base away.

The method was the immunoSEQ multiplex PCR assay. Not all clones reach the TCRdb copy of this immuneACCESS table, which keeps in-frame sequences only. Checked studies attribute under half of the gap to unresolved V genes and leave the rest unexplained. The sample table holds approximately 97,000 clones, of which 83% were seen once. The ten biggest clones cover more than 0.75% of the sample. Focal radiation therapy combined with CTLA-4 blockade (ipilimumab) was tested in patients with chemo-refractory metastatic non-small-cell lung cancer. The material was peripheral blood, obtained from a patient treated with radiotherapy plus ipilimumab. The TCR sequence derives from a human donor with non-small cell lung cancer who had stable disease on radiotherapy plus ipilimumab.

The nucleotides read TGTGCCAGCAGCCCAAAGGGACCCCGGGCCGCAGGGTCGGGGACCCAGTACTTC. The translation is CASSPKGPRAAGSGTQYF. The chain uses TRBV14 and TRBJ2-5, with the D gene possibly TRBD1 or TRBD2, each one fitting 5 bases. The germline V gene provides CDR1 SGHDN and CDR2 FVKESK. Trimming at the junction amounts to 4 bases on V and 7 bases on J, and the germline ends lie 28 bases apart. Taken from cysteine to phenylalanine, the CDR3 has 18 residues. Only the CDR3 region is kept as DNA, spanning 54 bases read in frame from base 1.